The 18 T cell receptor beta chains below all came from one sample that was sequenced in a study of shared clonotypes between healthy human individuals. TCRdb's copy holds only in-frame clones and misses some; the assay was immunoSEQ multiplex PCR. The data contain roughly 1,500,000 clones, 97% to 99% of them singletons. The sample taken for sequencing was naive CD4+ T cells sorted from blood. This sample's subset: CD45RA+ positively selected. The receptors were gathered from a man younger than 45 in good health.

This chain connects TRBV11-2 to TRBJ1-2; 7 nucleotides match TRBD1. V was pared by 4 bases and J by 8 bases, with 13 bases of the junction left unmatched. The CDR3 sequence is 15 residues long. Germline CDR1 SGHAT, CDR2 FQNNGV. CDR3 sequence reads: CASSSLGQNSGGYTF. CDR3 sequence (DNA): TGTGCCAGCAGCTCTCTGGGACAGAACTCCGGAGGCTACACCTTC.

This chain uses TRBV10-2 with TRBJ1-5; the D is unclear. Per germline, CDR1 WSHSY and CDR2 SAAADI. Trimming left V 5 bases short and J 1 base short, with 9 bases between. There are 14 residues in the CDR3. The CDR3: CASSFHDSNQPQHF. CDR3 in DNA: TGCGCCAGCAGTTTTCACGACAGCAATCAGCCCCAGCATTTT.

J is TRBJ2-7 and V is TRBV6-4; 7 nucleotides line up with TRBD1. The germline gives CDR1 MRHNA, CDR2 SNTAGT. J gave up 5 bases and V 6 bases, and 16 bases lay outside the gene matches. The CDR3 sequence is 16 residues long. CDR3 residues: CASRIERDSCLHEQYF. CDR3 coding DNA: TGTGCCAGCAGGATCGAGAGGGACAGTTGTCTCCACGAGCAGTACTTC.

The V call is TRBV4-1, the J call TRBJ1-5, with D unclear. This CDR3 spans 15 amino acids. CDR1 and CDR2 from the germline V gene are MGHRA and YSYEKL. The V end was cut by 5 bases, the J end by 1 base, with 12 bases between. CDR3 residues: CASSFGWESNQPQHF. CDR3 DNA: TGCGCCAGCAGCTTCGGGTGGGAGAGCAATCAGCCCCAGCATTTT.

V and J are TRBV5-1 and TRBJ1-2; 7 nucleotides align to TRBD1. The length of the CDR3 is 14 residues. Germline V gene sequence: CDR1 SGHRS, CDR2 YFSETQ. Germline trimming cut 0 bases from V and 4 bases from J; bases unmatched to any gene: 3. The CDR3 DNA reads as TGCGCCAGCAGCTTGGCGGGACAGTCCTATGGCTACACCTTC. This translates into CASSLAGQSYGYTF.

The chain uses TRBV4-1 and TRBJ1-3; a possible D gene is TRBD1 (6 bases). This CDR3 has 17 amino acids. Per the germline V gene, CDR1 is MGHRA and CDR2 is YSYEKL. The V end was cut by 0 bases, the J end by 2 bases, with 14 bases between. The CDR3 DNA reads TGCGCCAGCAGCCAAGAACTTCCACAGGGTACTGGAAACACCATATATTTT. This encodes CASSQELPQGTGNTIYF.

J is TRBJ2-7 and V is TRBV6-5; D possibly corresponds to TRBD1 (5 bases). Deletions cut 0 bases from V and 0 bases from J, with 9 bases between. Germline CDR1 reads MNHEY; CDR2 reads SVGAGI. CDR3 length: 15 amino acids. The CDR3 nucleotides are TGTGCCAGCAGTTACTCGTACGACAGCTCCTACGAGCAGTACTTC. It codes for CASSYSYDSSYEQYF.

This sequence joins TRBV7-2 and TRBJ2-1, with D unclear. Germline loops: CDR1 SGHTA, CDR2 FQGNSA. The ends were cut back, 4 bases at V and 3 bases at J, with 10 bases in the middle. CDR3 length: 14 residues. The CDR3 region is CASSSGRVYNEQFF. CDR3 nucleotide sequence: TGTGCCAGCAGCTCCGGACGGGTCTACAATGAGCAGTTCTTC.

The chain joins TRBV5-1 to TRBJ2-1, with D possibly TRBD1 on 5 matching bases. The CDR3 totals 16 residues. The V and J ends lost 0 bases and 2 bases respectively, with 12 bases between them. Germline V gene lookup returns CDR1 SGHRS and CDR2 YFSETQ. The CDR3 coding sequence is TGCGCCAGCAGCTTGGCCAGGGAAATGGCCTACAATGAGCAGTTCTTC. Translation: CASSLAREMAYNEQFF.

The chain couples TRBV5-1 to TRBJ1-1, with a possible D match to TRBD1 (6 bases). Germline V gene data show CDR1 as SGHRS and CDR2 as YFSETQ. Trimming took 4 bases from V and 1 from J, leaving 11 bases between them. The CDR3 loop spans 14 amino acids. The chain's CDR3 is CASSRDITNTEAFF. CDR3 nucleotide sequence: TGCGCCAGCAGCCGGGACATTACGAACACTGAAGCTTTCTTT.

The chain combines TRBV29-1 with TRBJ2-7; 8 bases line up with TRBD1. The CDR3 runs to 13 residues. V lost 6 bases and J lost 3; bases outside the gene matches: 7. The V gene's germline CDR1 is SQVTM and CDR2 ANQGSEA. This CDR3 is CSVGTGGRYEQYF. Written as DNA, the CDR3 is TGCAGCGTAGGGACAGGTGGGCGCTACGAGCAGTACTTC.

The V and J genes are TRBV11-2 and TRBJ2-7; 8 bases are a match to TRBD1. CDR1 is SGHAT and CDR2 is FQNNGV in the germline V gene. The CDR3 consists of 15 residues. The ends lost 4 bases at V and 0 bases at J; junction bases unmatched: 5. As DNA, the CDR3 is TGTGCCAGCAGCTACAGACAGGGGAGCTCCTACGAGCAGTACTTC. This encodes CASSYRQGSSYEQYF.

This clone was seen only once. The CDR3: CASSPQTSGSSNEQFF. The CDR3 DNA reads TGTGCCAGCAGTCCACAGACTAGCGGGAGCAGCAATGAGCAGTTCTTC. The genes are TRBV28 and TRBJ2-1; TRBD2 matches at 12 bases. This CDR3 is 16 amino acids long. The germline V gene has CDR1 MDHEN and CDR2 SYDVKM. Trimming cost V 5 bases and J 6 bases; bases outside gene matches: 8. The complete variable domain, with remaining parts taken from reference TRBV28 and TRBJ2-1, reads DVKVTQSSRYLVKRTGEKVFLECVQDMDHENMFWYRQDPGLGLRLIYFSYDVKMKEKGDIPEGYSVSREKKERFSLILESASTNQTSMYLCASSPQTSGSSNEQFFGPGTRLTVL.

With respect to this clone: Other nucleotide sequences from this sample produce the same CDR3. CDR3: CASSSGTTNTGELFF. CDR3 nucleotides: TGTGCCAGCAGTTCCGGGACAACGAACACCGGGGAGCTGTTTTTT. The chain employs TRBV11-2 and TRBJ2-2; perhaps TRBD1 as D (6 bases). The CDR3 runs 15 residues. CDR1 and CDR2 (germline): SGHAT, FQNNGV. V was trimmed by 6 bases and J by 0 bases, leaving 11 bases between them.

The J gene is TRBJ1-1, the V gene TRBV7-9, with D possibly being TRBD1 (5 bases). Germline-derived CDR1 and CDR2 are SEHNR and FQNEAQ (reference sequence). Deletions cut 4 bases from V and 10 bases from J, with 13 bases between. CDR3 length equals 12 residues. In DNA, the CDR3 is TGTGCCAGCAGCTCAACAGGAGCGTTAGCTTTCTTT. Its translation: CASSSTGALAFF.

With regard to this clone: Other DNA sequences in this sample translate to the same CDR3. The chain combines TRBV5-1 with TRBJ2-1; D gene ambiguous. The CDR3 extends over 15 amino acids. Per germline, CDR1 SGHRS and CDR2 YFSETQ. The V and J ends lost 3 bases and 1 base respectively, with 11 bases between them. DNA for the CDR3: TGCGCCAGCAGCTCCGACCTTTCGTCCTACAATGAGCAGTTCTTC. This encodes CASSSDLSSYNEQFF.

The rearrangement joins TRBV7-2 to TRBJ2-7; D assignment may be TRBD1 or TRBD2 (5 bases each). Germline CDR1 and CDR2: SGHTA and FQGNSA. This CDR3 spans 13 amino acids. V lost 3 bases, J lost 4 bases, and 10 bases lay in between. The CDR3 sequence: CASSLFGGYEQYF. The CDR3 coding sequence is TGTGCCAGCAGCTTGTTTGGGGGATACGAGCAGTACTTC.

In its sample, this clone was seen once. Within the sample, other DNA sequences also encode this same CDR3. The CDR3 nucleotides are TGCGCCAGCAGTGAGGACATGAACACTGAAGCTTTCTTT. Encoded protein: CASSEDMNTEAFF. This chain joins TRBV10-1 and TRBJ1-1; D unresolved. V was clipped by 2 bases and J by 0 bases, with 4 bases between them. The germline V gene encodes CDR1 WNHNN and CDR2 SYGVQD (reference sequence). The CDR3 is 13 residues long.